Each of the 16 T cell receptor beta chains below was sequenced from the same sample in a study of blood T cell repertoires in COVID-19. Sequenced by immunoSEQ multiplex PCR; TCRdb stores in-frame clones only, minus some. Here the sample spans some 220,000 clones, more than 70% being singletons. Sequencing used peripheral blood. The receptors were gathered from a human donor in a cohort sampled during active COVID-19.

This clone appeared once. CDR3 nucleotide sequence: TGTGCCAGCAGTGACCTAGGGGGAGAGCAGTTCTTC. It is translated as CASSDLGGEQFF. V is TRBV6-4 and J is TRBJ2-1; maybe TRBD1 (6 bases). There are 12 residues in the CDR3. The ends were cut back, 2 bases at V and 10 bases at J, with 9 bases in the middle. Germline V CDR1 and CDR2: MRHNA, SNTAGT.

The gene calls are TRBV28 and TRBJ1-4, with D perhaps TRBD1 (5 bases). V dropped 4 bases and J dropped 2 bases, with 17 bases sitting between them. Germline V gives CDR1 MDHEN, CDR2 SYDVKM. This CDR3 spans 17 amino acids. CDR3 nucleotide sequence: TGTGCCAGCAGTTCCTCCCGGGGGGGGAGGACTAATGAAAAACTGTTTTTT. This sequence encodes CASSSSRGGRTNEKLFF.

The rearrangement joins TRBV2 to TRBJ2-5; D possibly corresponds to TRBD2 (6 bases). The V and J ends lost 8 bases and 2 bases respectively, with 6 bases between them. Per the germline V gene, CDR1 is SNHLY and CDR2 is FYNNEI. The CDR3 sequence is 11 residues long. This chain's CDR3 is CASGGQETQYF. The CDR3 DNA is TGTGCCAGCGGGGGGCAAGAGACCCAGTACTTC.

The sample holds a few counts of this clone. This chain joins TRBV11-3 and TRBJ2-1, with 9 positions matching TRBD1. Unmatched junction bases numbered 5, after V lost 5 bases and J lost 3 bases. The CDR3 is 15 amino acids. CDR1 is SGHNT and CDR2 is YENEEA in the germline V gene. CDR3 DNA: TGTGCCAGCAGCCCTAGACAGGGGGTCTACAATGAGCAGTTCTTC. This translates into CASSPRQGVYNEQFF.

The CDR3 DNA is TGTGCCAGCAGTTTAGAGCGGGAGGGAGAAGAGACCCAGTACTTC. Translating it yields CASSLEREGEETQYF. This chain links TRBV28 with TRBJ2-5; the match to TRBD2 covers 10 bases. The germline gives CDR1 MDHEN, CDR2 SYDVKM. V shed 2 bases and J 3 bases; nucleotides not matched to a gene: 3. CDR3 length: 15 residues.

V and J are TRBV4-2 and TRBJ2-3; TRBD2 aligns across 8 bases. With 3 bases clipped from V and 4 bases from J, the junction kept 6 bases outside the gene matches. The germline CDR1 and CDR2 sequences are LGHNA and YNFKEQ. This CDR3 is built from 15 residues. CDR3: CASSHEPGLADTQYF. In DNA form, the CDR3 reads TGTGCCAGCAGCCACGAGCCGGGACTAGCAGATACGCAGTATTTT.

The chain carries TRBV4-2 and TRBJ2-1, with 12 nucleotides matching TRBD2. V was clipped by 3 bases and J by 4 bases; unmatched bases: 10. CDR1 and CDR2 (germline): LGHNA, YNFKEQ. The CDR3 is 18 residues long. The CDR3 nucleotides are TGTGCCAGCAGCCAGGGGGCTTCGACTAGCGGGGGATACAATGAGCAGTTCTTC. This codes for CASSQGASTSGGYNEQFF.

As for this clone: The same CDR3 is also encoded by other DNA sequences in this sample. The chain has TRBV28 and TRBJ1-5; no definite D call. This CDR3 spans 12 amino acids. CDR1 and CDR2 from the germline V gene are MDHEN and SYDVKM. V lost 6 bases, J lost 0 bases, and 3 bases lay in between. The CDR3 nucleotides are TGTGCCAGCAGGTATAGCAATCAGCCCCAGCATTTT. Translating gives CASRYSNQPQHF. Together with reference TRBV28 and TRBJ1-5, the CDR3 gives the full variable domain: DVKVTQSSRYLVKRTGEKVFLECVQDMDHENMFWYRQDPGLGLRLIYFSYDVKMKEKGDIPEGYSVSREKKERFSLILESASTNQTSMYLCASRYSNQPQHFGDGTRLSIL.

The DNA for the CDR3 is TGTGCCAGCAGCGACAGCGGGGGTTCAGAACAGCCCCAGCATTTT. It codes for CASSDSGGSEQPQHF. The rearrangement uses TRBV5-4 and TRBJ1-5; tentatively, D is TRBD1 (5 bases). Germline values: CDR1 SGHNT, CDR2 YYREEE (reference sequence). This CDR3 spans 15 amino acids. The V and J ends lost 4 bases and 7 bases respectively, with 18 bases between them.

The chain has TRBV7-9 and TRBJ2-7, with a weak D call TRBD1 (5 bases). There are 13 residues in the CDR3. Germline CDR1 is SEHNR and CDR2 is FQNEAQ (reference sequence). Trimming took 0 bases from V and 6 from J, leaving 9 bases between them. CDR3 in DNA: TGTGCCAGCAGCTTAGCAGGGGCGAGCGAGCAGTACTTC. This sequence encodes CASSLAGASEQYF.

The chain joins TRBV5-5 to TRBJ1-5; 7 bases match TRBD1. Looked up from germline, CDR1 is SGHKS and CDR2 is YYEKEE (reference sequence). This CDR3 contains 16 residues. Germline trimming cut 8 bases from V and 2 bases from J; bases unmatched to any gene: 13. The CDR3 DNA is TGTGCCAGTCAGGGACAGTGGAATGATGGCAATCAGCCCCAGCATTTT. Protein product: CASQGQWNDGNQPQHF.

This clone appeared once. The gene calls are TRBV18 and TRBJ1-1; 7 bases agree with TRBD1. V lost 3 bases to trimming and J lost 4 bases; unmatched junction nucleotides: 5. From germline, CDR1 is KGHSH and CDR2 LQKENI. This CDR3 has 14 residues. The CDR3 DNA sequence: TGTGCCAGCTCACCCGACAGGGCGGGCACTGAAGCTTTCTTT. Protein sequence: CASSPDRAGTEAFF. Supplemented by reference TRBV18 and TRBJ1-1, the full variable domain reads NAGVMQNPRHLVRRRGQEARLRCSPMKGHSHVYWYRQLPEEGLKFMVYLQKENIIDESGMPKERFSAEFPKEGPSILRIQQVVRGDSAAYFCASSPDRAGTEAFFGQGTRLTVV.

The chain combines TRBV4-3 with TRBJ1-4; maybe TRBD1 (5 bases). V dropped 1 base and J dropped 4 bases, with 13 bases sitting between them. Germline lookup yields CDR1 LGHNA and CDR2 YSLEER. The CDR3 covers 16 residues. CDR3 sequence (DNA): TGCGCCAGCAGCCAAGCCGGGATGGGGGGTAATGAAAAACTGTTTTTT. Its translation is CASSQAGMGGNEKLFF.

V gene TRBV11-2 combines with J gene TRBJ2-2, with D tentatively TRBD1 (5 bases). Germline assignment: CDR1 SGHAT and CDR2 FQNNGV. The V and J ends lost 1 base and 6 bases respectively, with 12 bases between them. The CDR3 runs 15 residues. CDR3 in amino acids: CASSLGQGRSGELFF. CDR3 coding DNA: TGTGCCAGCAGCTTAGGCCAGGGAAGATCCGGGGAGCTGTTTTTT.

The V call is TRBV15, the J call TRBJ2-1; a possible D gene is TRBD2 (5 bases). CDR3 size: 12 residues. V lost 2 bases to trimming and J lost 8 bases, with 7 bases between them. Germline loops: CDR1 LNHNV, CDR2 YYDKDF (reference sequence). The CDR3 region is CATSRTGDEQFF. The CDR3 DNA is TGTGCCACCAGCAGAACCGGGGATGAGCAGTTCTTC.

This clone occurred once. The chain recombines TRBV7-6 with TRBJ2-2; perhaps TRBD1 as D (6 bases). V lost 4 bases and J lost 11, with 29 bases in between. Germline assignment: CDR1 SGHVS and CDR2 FNYEAQ. The CDR3 loop spans 18 amino acids. The CDR3 region is CASSSYSGQTILMTELFF. The CDR3 nucleotides are TGTGCCAGCAGCTCTTATTCGGGACAAACAATACTAATGACAGAGCTGTTTTTT. The entire variable domain, with the rest obtained from reference TRBV7-6 and TRBJ2-2, is as follows: GAGVSQSPRYKVTKRGQDVALRCDPISGHVSLYWYRQALGQGPEFLTYFNYEAQQDKSGLPNDRFSAERPEGSISTLTIQRTEQRDSAMYRCASSSYSGQTILMTELFFGEGSRLTVL.